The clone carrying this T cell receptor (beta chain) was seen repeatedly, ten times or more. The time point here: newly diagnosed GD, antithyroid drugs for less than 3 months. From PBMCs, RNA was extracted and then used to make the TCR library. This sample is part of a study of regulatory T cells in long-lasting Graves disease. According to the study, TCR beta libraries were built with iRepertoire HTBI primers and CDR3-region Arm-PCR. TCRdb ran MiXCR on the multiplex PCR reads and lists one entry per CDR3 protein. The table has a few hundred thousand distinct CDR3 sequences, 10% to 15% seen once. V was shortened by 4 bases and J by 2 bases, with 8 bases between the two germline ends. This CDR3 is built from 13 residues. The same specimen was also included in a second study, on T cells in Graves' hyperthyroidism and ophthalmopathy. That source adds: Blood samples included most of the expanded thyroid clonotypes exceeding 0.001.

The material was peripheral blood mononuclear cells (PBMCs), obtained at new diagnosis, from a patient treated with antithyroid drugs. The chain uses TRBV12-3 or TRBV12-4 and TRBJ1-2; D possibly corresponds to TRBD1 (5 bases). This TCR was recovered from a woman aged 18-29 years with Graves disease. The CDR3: CASSYRQNYGYTF. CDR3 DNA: TGTGCCAGCAGTTATAGACAGAACTATGGCTACACCTTC.